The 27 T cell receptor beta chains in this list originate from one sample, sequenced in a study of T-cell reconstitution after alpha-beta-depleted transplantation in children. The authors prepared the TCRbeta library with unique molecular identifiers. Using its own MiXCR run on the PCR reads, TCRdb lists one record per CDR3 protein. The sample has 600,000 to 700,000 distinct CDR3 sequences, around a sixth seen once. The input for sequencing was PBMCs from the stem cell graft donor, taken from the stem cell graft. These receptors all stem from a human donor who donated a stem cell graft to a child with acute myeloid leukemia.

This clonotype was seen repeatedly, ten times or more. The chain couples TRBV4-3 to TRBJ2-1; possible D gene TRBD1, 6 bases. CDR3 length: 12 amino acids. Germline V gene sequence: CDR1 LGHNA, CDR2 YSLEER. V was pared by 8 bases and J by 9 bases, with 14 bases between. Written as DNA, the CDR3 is TGCGCCAGCGCGGACAGTTGGGGTGAGCAGTTCTTC. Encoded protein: CASADSWGEQFF.

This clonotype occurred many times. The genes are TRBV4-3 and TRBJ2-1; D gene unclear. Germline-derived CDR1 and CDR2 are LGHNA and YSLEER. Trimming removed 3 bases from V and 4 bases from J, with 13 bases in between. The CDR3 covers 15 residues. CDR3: CASSHGVSGYNEQFF. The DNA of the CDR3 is TGCGCCAGCAGCCATGGGGTCAGTGGTTACAATGAGCAGTTCTTC.

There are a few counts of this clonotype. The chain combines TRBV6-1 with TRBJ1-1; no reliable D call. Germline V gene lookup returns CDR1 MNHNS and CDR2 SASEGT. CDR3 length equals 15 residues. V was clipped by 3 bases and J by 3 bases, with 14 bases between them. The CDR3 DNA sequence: TGTGCCAGCAGTGAGCAAGACGACCGCTACACTGAAGCTTTCTTT. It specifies CASSEQDDRYTEAFF.

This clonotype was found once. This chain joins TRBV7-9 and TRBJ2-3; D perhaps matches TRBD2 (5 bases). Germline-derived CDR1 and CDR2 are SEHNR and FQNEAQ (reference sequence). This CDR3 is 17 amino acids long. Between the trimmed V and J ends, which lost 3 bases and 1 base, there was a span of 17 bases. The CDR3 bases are TGTGCCAGCAGCTTGGGTGGAGGCGGCCTAGGCACAGATACGCAGTATTTT. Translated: CASSLGGGGLGTDTQYF.

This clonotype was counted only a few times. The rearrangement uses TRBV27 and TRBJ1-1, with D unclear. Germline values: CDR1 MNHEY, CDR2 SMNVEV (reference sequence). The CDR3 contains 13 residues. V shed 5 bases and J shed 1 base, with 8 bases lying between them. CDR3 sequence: CASSPIENTEAFF. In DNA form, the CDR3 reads TGTGCCAGCAGTCCTATAGAGAACACTGAAGCTTTCTTT.

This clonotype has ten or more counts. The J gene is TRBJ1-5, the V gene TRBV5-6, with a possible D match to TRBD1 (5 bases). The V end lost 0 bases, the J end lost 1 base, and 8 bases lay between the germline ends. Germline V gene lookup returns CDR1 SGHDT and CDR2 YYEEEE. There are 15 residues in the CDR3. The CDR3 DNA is TGTGCCAGCAGCTTGGGGTGGGGCAGCAATCAGCCCCAGCATTTT. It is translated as CASSLGWGSNQPQHF.

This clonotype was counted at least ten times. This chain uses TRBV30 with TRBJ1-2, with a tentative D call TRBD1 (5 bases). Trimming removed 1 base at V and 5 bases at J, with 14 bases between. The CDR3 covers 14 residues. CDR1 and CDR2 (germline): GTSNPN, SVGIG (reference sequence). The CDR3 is CAWSASGGMYGYTF. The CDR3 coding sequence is TGTGCCTGGAGTGCGTCGGGGGGAATGTATGGCTACACCTTC.

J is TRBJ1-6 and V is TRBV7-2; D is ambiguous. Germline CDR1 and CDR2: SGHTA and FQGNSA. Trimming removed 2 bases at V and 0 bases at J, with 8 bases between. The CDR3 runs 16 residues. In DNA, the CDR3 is TGTGCCAGCAGCTTATTGGTTAGCTCCTATAATTCACCCCTCCACTTT. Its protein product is CASSLLVSSYNSPLHF.

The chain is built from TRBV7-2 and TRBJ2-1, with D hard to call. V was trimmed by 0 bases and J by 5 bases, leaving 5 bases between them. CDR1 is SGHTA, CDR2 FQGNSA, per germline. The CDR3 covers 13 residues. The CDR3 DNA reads TGTGCCAGCAGCTTAGCAGTTGACAATGAGCAGTTCTTC. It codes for CASSLAVDNEQFF. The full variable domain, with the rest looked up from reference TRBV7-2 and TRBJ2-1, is GAGVSQSPSNKVTEKGKDVELRCDPISGHTALYWYRQSLGQGLEFLIYFQGNSAPDKSGLPSDRFSAERTGGSVSTLTIQRTQQEDSAVYLCASSLAVDNEQFFGPGTRLTVL.

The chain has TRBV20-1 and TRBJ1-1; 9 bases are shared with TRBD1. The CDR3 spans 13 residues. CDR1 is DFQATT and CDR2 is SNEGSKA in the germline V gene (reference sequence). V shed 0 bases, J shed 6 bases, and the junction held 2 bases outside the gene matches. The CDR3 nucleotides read TGCAGTGCTAGAGAAGGGACAGGGCCTGAAGCTTTCTTT. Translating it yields CSAREGTGPEAFF.

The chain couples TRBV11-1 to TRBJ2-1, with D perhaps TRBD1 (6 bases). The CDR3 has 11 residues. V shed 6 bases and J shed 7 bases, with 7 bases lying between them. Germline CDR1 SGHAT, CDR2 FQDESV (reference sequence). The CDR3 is CASRQGNEQFF. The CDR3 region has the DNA TGTGCCAGCAGGCAGGGGAATGAGCAGTTCTTC.

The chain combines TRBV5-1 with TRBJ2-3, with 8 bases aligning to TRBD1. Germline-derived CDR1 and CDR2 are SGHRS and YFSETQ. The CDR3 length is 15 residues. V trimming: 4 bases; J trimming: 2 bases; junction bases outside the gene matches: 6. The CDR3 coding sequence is TGCGCCAGCAGCCATCGACAGGGGTACACAGATACGCAGTATTTT. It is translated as CASSHRQGYTDTQYF. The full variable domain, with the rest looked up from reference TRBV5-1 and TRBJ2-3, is KAGVTQTPRYLIKTRGQQVTLSCSPISGHRSVSWYQQTPGQGLQFLFEYFSETQRNKGNFPGRFSGRQFSNSRSEMNVSTLELGDSALYLCASSHRQGYTDTQYFGPGTRLTVL.

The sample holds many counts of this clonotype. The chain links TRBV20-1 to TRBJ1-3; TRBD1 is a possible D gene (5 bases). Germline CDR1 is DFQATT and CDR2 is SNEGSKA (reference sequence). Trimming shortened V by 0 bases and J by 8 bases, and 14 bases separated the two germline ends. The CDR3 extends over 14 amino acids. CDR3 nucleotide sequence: TGCAGTGCTAGAGATGGGGCAGGTGGGGACACCATATATTTT. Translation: CSARDGAGGDTIYF.

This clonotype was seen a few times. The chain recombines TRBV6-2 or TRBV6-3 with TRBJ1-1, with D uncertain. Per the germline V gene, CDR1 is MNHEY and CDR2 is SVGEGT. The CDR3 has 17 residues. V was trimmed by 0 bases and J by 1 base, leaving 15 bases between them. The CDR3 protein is CASSYSIPGKENTEAFF. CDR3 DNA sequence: TGTGCCAGCAGTTACTCGATCCCCGGGAAGGAGAACACTGAAGCTTTCTTT.

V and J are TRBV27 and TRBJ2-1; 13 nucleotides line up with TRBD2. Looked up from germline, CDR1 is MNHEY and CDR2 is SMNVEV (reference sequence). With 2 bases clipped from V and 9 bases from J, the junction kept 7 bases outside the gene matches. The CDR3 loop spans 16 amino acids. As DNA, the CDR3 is TGTGCCAGCAGTTTACGGCGACTAGCGGGGGGTTTTGAGCAGTTCTTC. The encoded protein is CASSLRRLAGGFEQFF.

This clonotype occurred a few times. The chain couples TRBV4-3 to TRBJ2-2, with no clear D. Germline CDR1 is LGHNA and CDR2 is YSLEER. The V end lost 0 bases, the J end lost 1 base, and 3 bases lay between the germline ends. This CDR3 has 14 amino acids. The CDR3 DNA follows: TGCGCCAGCAGCCAAGAGTGGAACACCGGGGAGCTGTTTTTT. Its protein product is CASSQEWNTGELFF.

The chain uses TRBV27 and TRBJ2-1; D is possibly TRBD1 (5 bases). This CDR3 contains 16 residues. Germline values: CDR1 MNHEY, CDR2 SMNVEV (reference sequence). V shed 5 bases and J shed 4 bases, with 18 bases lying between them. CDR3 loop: CASSPRLPDSYNEQFF. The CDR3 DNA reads TGTGCCAGCAGTCCCAGGTTGCCAGACAGTTACAATGAGCAGTTCTTC.

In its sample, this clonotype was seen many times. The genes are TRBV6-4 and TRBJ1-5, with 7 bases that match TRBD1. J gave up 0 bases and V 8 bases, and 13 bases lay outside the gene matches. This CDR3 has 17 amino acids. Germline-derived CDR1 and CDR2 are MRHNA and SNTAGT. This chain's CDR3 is CASLGAGQIHSNQPQHF. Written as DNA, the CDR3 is TGTGCCAGCCTCGGGGCGGGACAGATCCATAGCAATCAGCCCCAGCATTTT.

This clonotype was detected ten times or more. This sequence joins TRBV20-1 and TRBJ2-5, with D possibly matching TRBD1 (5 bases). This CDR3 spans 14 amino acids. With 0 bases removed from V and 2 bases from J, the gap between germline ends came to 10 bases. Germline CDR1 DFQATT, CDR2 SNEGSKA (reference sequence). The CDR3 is CSARDDSQQETQYF. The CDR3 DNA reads TGCAGTGCTAGAGACGACAGTCAACAAGAGACCCAGTACTTC.

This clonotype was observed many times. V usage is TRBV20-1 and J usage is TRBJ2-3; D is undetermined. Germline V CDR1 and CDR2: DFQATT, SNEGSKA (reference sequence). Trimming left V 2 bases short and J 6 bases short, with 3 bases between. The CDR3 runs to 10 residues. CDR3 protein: CSARYDTQYF. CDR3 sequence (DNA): TGCAGTGCTAGATACGATACGCAGTATTTT.

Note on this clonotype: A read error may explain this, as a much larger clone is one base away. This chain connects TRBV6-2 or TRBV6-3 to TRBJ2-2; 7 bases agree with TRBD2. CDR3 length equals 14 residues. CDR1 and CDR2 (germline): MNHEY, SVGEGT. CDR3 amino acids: CASSYFGGTGEPFF. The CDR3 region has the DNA TGTGCCAGCAGCTATTTCGGGGGGACCGGGGAGCCGTTTTTT.

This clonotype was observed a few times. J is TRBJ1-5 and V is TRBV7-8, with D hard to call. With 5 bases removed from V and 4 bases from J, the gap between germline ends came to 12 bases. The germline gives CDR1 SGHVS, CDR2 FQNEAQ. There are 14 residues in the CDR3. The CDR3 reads CASSLPRWNQPQHF. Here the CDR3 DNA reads TGTGCCAGCAGCCTCCCCCGGTGGAATCAGCCCCAGCATTTT.

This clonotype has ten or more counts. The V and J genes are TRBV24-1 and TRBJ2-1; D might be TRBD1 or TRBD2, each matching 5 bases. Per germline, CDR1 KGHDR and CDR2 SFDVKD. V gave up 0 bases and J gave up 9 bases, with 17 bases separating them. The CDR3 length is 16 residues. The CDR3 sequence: CATSDLGGTLWSEQFF. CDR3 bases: TGTGCCACCAGTGATTTGGGGGGTACGTTATGGAGTGAGCAGTTCTTC.

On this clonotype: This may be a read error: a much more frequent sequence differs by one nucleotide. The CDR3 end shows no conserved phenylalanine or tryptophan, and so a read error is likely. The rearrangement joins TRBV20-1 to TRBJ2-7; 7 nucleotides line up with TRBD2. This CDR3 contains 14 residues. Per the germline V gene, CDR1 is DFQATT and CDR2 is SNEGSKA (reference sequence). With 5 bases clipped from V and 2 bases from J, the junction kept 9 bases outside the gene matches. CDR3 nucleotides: TGCAGTGCTCAGAGGAGCGGGGCGACCTACGAGCAGTACTCC. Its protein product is CSAQRSGATYEQYS.

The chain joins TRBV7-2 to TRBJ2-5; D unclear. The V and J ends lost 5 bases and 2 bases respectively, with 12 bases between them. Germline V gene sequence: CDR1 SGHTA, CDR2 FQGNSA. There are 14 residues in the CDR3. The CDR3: CASSPPGGQETQYF. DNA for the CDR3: TGTGCCAGCAGCCCCCCCGGCGGACAAGAGACCCAGTACTTC. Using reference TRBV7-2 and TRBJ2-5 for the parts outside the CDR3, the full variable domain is GAGVSQSPSNKVTEKGKDVELRCDPISGHTALYWYRQSLGQGLEFLIYFQGNSAPDKSGLPSDRFSAERTGGSVSTLTIQRTQQEDSAVYLCASSPPGGQETQYFGPGTRLLVL.

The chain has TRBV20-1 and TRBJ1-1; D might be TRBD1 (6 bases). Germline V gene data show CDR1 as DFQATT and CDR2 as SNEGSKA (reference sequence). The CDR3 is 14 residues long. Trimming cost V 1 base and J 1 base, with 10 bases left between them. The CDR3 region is CSARVGQKNTEAFF. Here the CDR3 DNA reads TGCAGTGCTAGAGTCGGACAGAAGAACACTGAAGCTTTCTTT.

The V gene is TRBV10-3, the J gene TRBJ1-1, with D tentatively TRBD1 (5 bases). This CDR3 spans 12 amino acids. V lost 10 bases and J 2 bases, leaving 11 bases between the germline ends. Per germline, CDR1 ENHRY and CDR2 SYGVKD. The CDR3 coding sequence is TGTGCCACCCATAGGGGTAACACTGAAGCTTTCTTT. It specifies CATHRGNTEAFF.